This T cell receptor (beta chain) was retrieved from a study of CD8+ T cells in alopecia areata. Study-wide background: Among treated patients, oral tofacitinib was administered at 5 to 10 mg twice daily.

The authors extracted RNA and reverse transcribed it into cDNA as the sequencing template. This table comes from immunoSEQ multiplex PCR, and its TCRdb copy is limited to in-frame clones, with some not included. This repertoire shows about 180,000 clones, 58% found once; its top ten account for about a sixth. This CDR3 comprises 14 residues. Trimming removed 0 bases from V and 5 bases from J, with 11 bases in between. Germline V gene data show CDR1 as GTSNPN and CDR2 as SVGIG (reference sequence). Stated treatment: oral pan-JAK inhibitor, 5-10 mg twice daily. The clonotype was recovered from a human donor with alopecia areata. The chain combines TRBV30 with TRBJ2-1; no clear D. The sample here was CD4+ T cells sorted from blood, taken at approximately week 60, from a patient treated with tofacitinib. The CDR3 coding sequence is TGTGCCTGGAGTGTACTAACTTCAGACAATGAGCAGTTCTTC. This sequence encodes CAWSVLTSDNEQFF.